This T cell receptor (beta chain) was identified during a study of T cells expressing NK-cell markers. On the study more broadly: With respect to HCMV, most of the eight sequenced donors were seropositive, and one was seronegative. Overall study results and limits: Several donors showed these clonotypes also leading the CD3+CD56-NKG2C+ fraction. Dominant NKG2C+ clonotypes accounted for roughly 1.0-8% of CD8+ T cells in about six donors.

TCR beta cDNA was made by 5'RACE template switching with UMIs. No DNA is given; TCRdb re-called the 5' RACE reads and lists each CDR3 protein once. The sample includes 120,000 to 150,000 distinct CDR3 sequences. This CDR3 comprises 16 residues. The V gene's germline CDR1 is LGHNA and CDR2 YSLEER. Of note for this clonotype: The antigen is undetermined.

The sample comprised blood T cells: a sorted CD56 or NKG2C T cell subset, CD4+ or CD8+ T cells, or bulk PBMC T cells (not recorded which). This receptor was taken from a man between 18 and 35 years old in good health. The chain couples TRBV4-3 to TRBJ2-3. CDR3 in amino acids: CASSQGSGLGTDTQYF.